This TCR beta chain was identified during a study of beta chain features in type 1 diabetes. Study-wide background: Across the samples, approximately 110,000,000 sorted cells were examined in total.

The germline CDR1 and CDR2 sequences are SGHTA and FQGNSA. The CDR3 totals 14 residues. V was pared by 2 bases and J by 2 bases, with 8 bases between. The entirety of the isolated RNA underwent reverse transcription, so expressed TCRB transcripts were sequenced. Repertoires were generated with immunoSEQ multiplex PCR, while TCRdb's copy carries only in-frame clones and drops some. The sample includes some 400,000 clones, over 12% seen only once; the top ten take approximately 0.019%. This sequence was found in a woman younger than 35 in good health. This sequence joins TRBV7-2 and TRBJ2-3; unclear D gene. The sample was naive CD4+ T cells from blood. The CDR3 loop reads CASSLRLSTDTQYF. The CDR3 DNA reads as TGTGCCAGCAGCTTAAGACTTTCCACAGATACGCAGTATTTT.